This entry describes one T cell receptor beta chain. Its matching antigen is unknown. The deep-level immunoSEQ assay was used. The assay was immunoSEQ multiplex PCR, and TCRdb's table has in-frame clones only and misses some. Here the sample spans 1 million to 1.3 million clones, approximately 78% being singletons. The data were obtained in a study of shared clonotypes between healthy human individuals. Study findings and constraints: Shared clonotypes: about 5.3% naive CD4, under 4% naive CD8, 2% to 2.5% memory CD4, over 0.3% memory CD8. Genetic and exposure-history diversity was limited by the small donor number. Estimated clonotype richness was generally higher in naive than memory subsets.

Trimming removed 5 bases from V and 4 bases from J, with 15 bases in between. This CDR3 spans 15 amino acids. The germline V gene has CDR1 SGHTA and CDR2 FQGNSA. The TCR was taken from a man aged 18 to 35 in good health. Some clones in this sample may be carry-over from other donors' samples. The chain uses TRBV7-2 and TRBJ1-5; tentatively, D is TRBD1 (5 bases). Sequencing was carried out using memory CD4+ T cells from PBMCs. Specified subset: CD45RA-negative fraction. The CDR3 is CASSLIGTGNQPQHF. In DNA form, the CDR3 reads TGTGCCAGCAGCCTGATCGGGACGGGGAATCAGCCCCAGCATTTT.